The rows below give T cell receptor beta chains drawn from one sample of a study of blood T cells in healthy people across ages. TCRdb used MiXCR to reprocess the 5' RACE reads, holding one entry per CDR3 protein. The sample gives about 1.6 million distinct CDR3 sequences, about 35% of which show up once; 11% is in the top ten. Sequencing was carried out using blood. All receptors come from a woman in her thirties in good health. Each CDR3 is given with its conserved first and last residue. A D gene is named only where the DNA matches it firmly. For some rows the clone size is stated as once, few or many, or as a class when expanded; others skip it.

D,J,V,size,DNA,CDR3
NA,TRBJ2-5,TRBV7-9,NA,TGTGCCAGCAGCCCCCCCTTGCTGGAGACCCAGTACTTC,CASSPPLLETQYF
TRBD1,TRBJ2-3,TRBV12-3/TRBV12-4,NA,TGTGCCAGCAGACCCTGGACAGGGGGGGGAGATACGCAGTATTTT,CASRPWTGGGDTQYF
TRBD1,TRBJ2-1,TRBV27,few,TGTGCCAGCAGGGAGCCCCGGGACAGCAATGAGCAGTTCTTC,CASREPRDSNEQFF
TRBD1,TRBJ2-3,TRBV20-1,few,TGCAGTGCCCACTTGACAGGGGGCCATTCAGATACGCAGTATTTT,CSAHLTGGHSDTQYF
NA,TRBJ2-7,TRBV10-3,few,TGTGCCATCAGTGTGGCCACTAGCCCCTCGGGCGAGCAGTACTTC,CAISVATSPSGEQYF
TRBD2,TRBJ2-1,TRBV25-1,NA,TGTGCCAGCCAATTGGGACACCTCAATAGCGGGAGGGCCGGTAATGAGCAGTTCTTC,CASQLGHLNSGRAGNEQFF
NA,TRBJ1-1,TRBV3-1,few,TGTGCCAGCAGAGAGGGGAAAGGGTATGCTTTCTTT,CASREGKGYAFF
TRBD1,TRBJ1-1,TRBV12-3/TRBV12-4,NA,TGTGCCAGCAGTCCTCGAGACAGGGCGAGGACTGAAGCTTTCTTT,CASSPRDRARTEAFF
NA,TRBJ2-5,TRBV9,few,TGTGCCAGCAGCGCTGGGGACGGCGGAGCCCAGTACTTC,CASSAGDGGAQYF
TRBD1,TRBJ2-1,TRBV27,NA,TGTGCCAGCAGCCAGACAGGGTTACATGAGCAGTTCTTC,CASSQTGLHEQFF